This section outlines one T cell receptor beta chain sequence together with its context. Antigen: not known. The donors were part of the validation cohort of roughly 130 subjects. That cohort was separate from the first cohort, which comprised some 670 subjects. The CDR3 extends over 15 amino acids. J lost 3 bases, V lost 3 bases, and 8 bases had no gene match. CDR1 SNHLY and CDR2 FYNNEI come from the germline V gene. The assay was immunoSEQ multiplex PCR, and TCRdb's table has in-frame clones only and misses some. This table has around 120,000 clones, approximately 90% appearing once. The source of the sample is a study of cytomegalovirus exposure and HLA in healthy donors. Study outcomes and limitations: The study flagged roughly 160 TCR beta chains as cytomegalovirus-associated. Published work reported that the classifier diagnosed cytomegalovirus status with high specificity and sensitivity. There were some public TCRs occurring in many donors, but most TCR sequences were rare.

The clonotype originates from a young woman in good health and CMV-seronegative. The sequenced material came from PBMCs. The V call is TRBV2, the J call TRBJ2-7; 7 bases line up with TRBD1. DNA of the CDR3: TGTGCCAGCAGTGATCGATCCACAGGGGTCTACGAGCAGTACTTC. Protein product: CASSDRSTGVYEQYF.